One and the same sample provided the 17 T cell receptor beta chains below, sequenced in a study of T cell responses to AZD1222 COVID-19 vaccine. Clones were read by immunoSEQ multiplex PCR, and TCRdb kept only the in-frame ones, dropping some. The sample records under 150,000 clones, approximately 91% being singletons. The specimen comprised peripheral blood, sampled 28 days after the second AZD1222 dose. Source of these receptors: an adult who received the AZD1222 COVID-19 vaccine.

The chain employs TRBV7-2 and TRBJ2-4; D may be TRBD1 (5 bases). Germline V gene lookup returns CDR1 SGHTA and CDR2 FQGNSA. This CDR3 comprises 15 residues. With 7 bases removed from V and 6 bases from J, the gap between germline ends came to 19 bases. Here the CDR3 DNA reads TGTGCCAGCAACCTCTCGGCAGGGAACAGAAACATTCAGTACTTC. This codes for CASNLSAGNRNIQYF.

The V and J genes are TRBV29-1 and TRBJ2-7, with TRBD1 as a possible D gene (6 bases). Germline CDR1 and CDR2: SQVTM and ANQGSEA. CDR3 length equals 14 residues. Trimming left V 6 bases short and J 2 bases short, with 17 bases between. CDR3: CSVRKGSGAYEQYF. DNA of the CDR3: TGCAGCGTCCGAAAGGGTTCAGGGGCCTACGAGCAGTACTTC.

This clone was counted between two and nine times. The gene calls are TRBV5-1 and TRBJ2-2; D ambiguous. Germline values: CDR1 SGHRS, CDR2 YFSETQ. Trimming removed 0 bases from V and 0 bases from J, with 6 bases in between. The CDR3 covers 15 residues. The CDR3 loop is CASSLAGTNTGELFF. In nucleotides, the CDR3 is TGCGCCAGCAGCTTGGCGGGCACGAACACCGGGGAGCTGTTTTTT. Combining the CDR3 with reference TRBV5-1 and TRBJ2-2 gives the whole variable domain KAGVTQTPRYLIKTRGQQVTLSCSPISGHRSVSWYQQTPGQGLQFLFEYFSETQRNKGNFPGRFSGRQFSNSRSEMNVSTLELGDSALYLCASSLAGTNTGELFFGEGSRLTVL.

This clone has just a few counts. The chain carries TRBV11-2 and TRBJ1-3, with a tentative D call TRBD1 (6 bases). V shed 4 bases and J shed 1 base, with 14 bases lying between them. This CDR3 comprises 16 residues. CDR1 is SGHAT, CDR2 FQNNGV, per germline. The CDR3 bases are TGTGCCAGCAGCTCCCCCGGGACAACATCTGGAAACACCATATATTTT. Its translation: CASSSPGTTSGNTIYF.

The V and J genes are TRBV6-5 and TRBJ2-7; 8 nucleotides line up with TRBD1. Germline CDR1 reads MNHEY; CDR2 reads SVGAGI. The junction had 7 bases not matched to a gene; V was cut back by 4 bases and J by 5 bases. The CDR3 has 14 residues. The CDR3 DNA reads as TGTGCCAGCAGTTTCCACGGACAGGGCAACGAGCAGTACTTC. Protein sequence: CASSFHGQGNEQYF.

The J gene is TRBJ1-4, the V gene TRBV2, with D tentatively TRBD1 (6 bases). V was shortened by 4 bases and J by 2 bases, with 14 bases between the two germline ends. CDR1 is SNHLY and CDR2 is FYNNEI in the germline V gene. This CDR3 region has 16 residues. The CDR3 here is CASSVWGAGTNEKLFF. In DNA form, the CDR3 reads TGTGCCAGCAGTGTGTGGGGGGCAGGGACTAATGAAAAACTGTTTTTT.

This chain links TRBV11-2 with TRBJ1-5; 8 positions match TRBD1. CDR1 is SGHAT and CDR2 is FQNNGV in the germline V gene. Losses at the gene ends were 5 bases for V and 0 bases for J; bases not matched to a gene: 3. The length of the CDR3 is 15 residues. CDR3 nucleotides: TGTGCCAGCAGCAAGGGACAGGCTAGCAATCAGCCCCAGCATTTT. This encodes CASSKGQASNQPQHF.

The CDR3, as DNA: TGTGCCAGCAGCTTAGAATCTGGAAACACCATATATTTT. Protein: CASSLESGNTIYF. The chain employs TRBV11-2 and TRBJ1-3; D call uncertain. The CDR3 is 13 amino acids. The germline V gene has CDR1 SGHAT and CDR2 FQNNGV. V shed 0 bases and J shed 1 base, with 1 base lying between them.

This clone was detected only once. The CDR3 reads CASSSTTGAANEKLFF. Written as DNA, the CDR3 is TGTGCCAGCAGTTCCACTACAGGGGCCGCCAATGAAAAACTGTTTTTT. V usage is TRBV5-5 and J usage is TRBJ1-4, with 7 bases aligning to TRBD1. V trimming: 5 bases; J trimming: 5 bases; junction bases outside the gene matches: 12. Germline lookup yields CDR1 SGHKS and CDR2 YYEKEE (reference sequence). The CDR3 consists of 16 residues.

This sequence joins TRBV29-1 and TRBJ1-2, with 9 bases matching TRBD1. The junction had 2 bases not matched to a gene; V was cut back by 7 bases and J by 2 bases. Germline CDR1 SQVTM, CDR2 ANQGSEA. CDR3 length: 12 amino acids. The CDR3 sequence is CSAGQGNYGYTF. The CDR3 bases are TGCAGCGCTGGACAGGGGAACTATGGCTACACCTTC.

The CDR3: CASSLWASGGARETQYF. The CDR3, as DNA: TGTGCCAGCAGTTTATGGGCTAGCGGGGGGGCCCGGGAGACCCAGTACTTC. The J gene is TRBJ2-5, the V gene TRBV27, with 12 bases matching TRBD2. V trimming: 1 base; J trimming: 5 bases; junction bases outside the gene matches: 8. CDR3 length: 17 amino acids. The germline V gene has CDR1 MNHEY and CDR2 SMNVEV (reference sequence).

The chain uses TRBV5-1 and TRBJ2-2; D assignment may be TRBD1 or TRBD2 (6 bases each). Per germline, CDR1 SGHRS and CDR2 YFSETQ. The CDR3 consists of 15 residues. V gave up 1 base and J gave up 7 bases, with 14 bases separating them. CDR3 amino acids: CASSLKAGEVGELFF. CDR3 nucleotide sequence: TGCGCCAGCAGCTTGAAGGCAGGGGAGGTCGGGGAGCTGTTTTTT.

In regard to this clone: The same CDR3 can be traced to other DNA sequences in this sample. The chain is built from TRBV5-1 and TRBJ1-1, with a possible D match to TRBD1 (5 bases). Germline-derived CDR1 and CDR2 are SGHRS and YFSETQ. This CDR3 contains 14 residues. V gave up 0 bases and J gave up 4 bases, with 10 bases separating them. CDR3 amino acids: CASSLDPGGTEAFF. CDR3 DNA sequence: TGCGCCAGCAGCTTGGATCCCGGGGGCACTGAAGCTTTCTTT.

As concerns this clone: The sample holds other DNA sequences that translate to the same CDR3. This sequence joins TRBV7-9 and TRBJ2-4; possibly TRBD1 for D (5 bases). Trimming pared 1 base from V and 4 bases from J, leaving 8 bases between. The CDR3 is 14 residues long. Looked up from germline, CDR1 is SEHNR and CDR2 is FQNEAQ (reference sequence). The CDR3 bases are TGTGCCAGCAGCTTAGGGGGCGGAAAAAACATTCAGTACTTC. Protein: CASSLGGGKNIQYF.

The gene calls are TRBV11-2 and TRBJ2-2, with 7 bases lining up with TRBD1. CDR1 is SGHAT, CDR2 FQNNGV, per germline. The CDR3 runs to 15 residues. V lost 6 bases and J lost 4; bases outside the gene matches: 8. The CDR3 coding sequence is TGTGCCAGCAGGCGACAGGGTACAATCACCGGGGAGCTGTTTTTT. This codes for CASRRQGTITGELFF.

The V gene is TRBV30, the J gene TRBJ1-3; 9 bases align to TRBD1. This CDR3 contains 18 residues. V shed 2 bases and J 2 bases; nucleotides not matched to a gene: 13. Germline V gene sequence: CDR1 GTSNPN, CDR2 SVGIG (reference sequence). In nucleotides, the CDR3 is TGTGCCTGGAGTCTCGGGACAGGGAATGTTAACACTGGAAACACCATATATTTT. It is translated as CAWSLGTGNVNTGNTIYF.

V usage is TRBV6-5 and J usage is TRBJ2-5; D might be TRBD1 (6 bases). CDR1 is MNHEY and CDR2 is SVGAGI in the germline V gene. CDR3 length: 12 amino acids. The V end lost 6 bases, the J end lost 4 bases, and 9 bases lay between the germline ends. The CDR3: CASSSGAETQYF. In DNA form, the CDR3 reads TGTGCCAGCAGCTCAGGGGCAGAGACCCAGTACTTC.